These 14 T cell receptor beta chains share one sample of origin, sequenced in a study of T cell clonality in common variable immunodeficiency. Generated by immunoSEQ multiplex PCR, the TCRdb table keeps only in-frame clones and is missing some. There are approximately 34,000 clones in the sample, none observed a single time. Sequenced material: peripheral blood mononuclear cells. Source of these receptors: a person aged 18 to 69 in good health.

This clone was detected many times. The CDR3 end is not reached by the read, which stops 3 residues before it; the germline J gene fills it in. The chain is built from TRBV19 and TRBJ2-7, with 12 bases aligning to TRBD2. The CDR3 sequence is 14 residues long. Germline V gene data show CDR1 as LNHDA and CDR2 as SQIVND (reference sequence). V lost 4 bases to trimming and J lost 4 bases; unmatched junction nucleotides: 2. The covered CDR3 bases are TGTGCCAGTAGTAGACTAGCGGGGGAATACGAG. Translation gives CASSRLAGEYE. The CDR3 as a whole reads CASSRLAGEYEQYF.

This clone was seen ten or more times. The read terminates 3 residues ahead of where the CDR3 ends, so the germline J gene completes it. This chain connects TRBV9 to TRBJ2-1; D unclear. V lost 0 bases, J lost 8 bases, and 12 bases lay in between. The CDR3 is 14 residues long. Germline V gives CDR1 SGDLS, CDR2 YYNGEE. The CDR3 loop is CASSVAPSRDEQFF. The part of the CDR3 DNA that was read is TGTGCCAGCAGCGTAGCCCCAAGTAGAGATGAG.

Many counts were recorded for this clone. The read halts 3 residues ahead of the CDR3 end, with the missing end drawn from the germline J gene. This chain links TRBV2 with TRBJ1-2; D remains ambiguous. From germline, CDR1 is SNHLY and CDR2 FYNNEI. CDR3 size: 14 residues. The V end was cut by 0 bases, the J end by 4 bases, with 9 bases between. This CDR3 is CASSEARAGYGYTF. CDR3 bases read: TGTGCCAGCAGTGAAGCAAGGGCAGGCTATGGC.

With regard to this clone: The CDR3 is cut off 3 residues early in the read; its end comes from the germline J gene. The V gene is TRBV5-1, the J gene TRBJ2-3, with D unclear. There are 14 residues in the CDR3. Germline CDR1 and CDR2: SGHRS and YFSETQ. Trimming pared 0 bases from V and 3 bases from J, leaving 8 bases between. The chain's CDR3 is CASSLDSITDTQYF. Partial CDR3 DNA: TGCGCCAGCAGCTTGGACAGTATTACAGATACG.

In its sample, this clone was seen many times. CDR3 DNA, as far as it was read: TGTGCCAGCAGTTTACCGGGACAGGGCGATGGC. This encodes CASSLPGQGDG. The full-length CDR3 reads as CASSLPGQGDGYTF. V is TRBV5-5 and J is TRBJ1-2, with 9 bases identical to TRBD1. The read ends 3 residues shy of where the CDR3 ends; the end is completed using the germline J gene. Trimming took 5 bases from V and 6 from J; bases not matched to a gene: 8. CDR1 and CDR2 from the germline V gene are SGHKS and YYEKEE (reference sequence). The CDR3 is 14 amino acids.

This clone was detected many times. The chain's CDR3 is CASSADRVATNEKLFF. The DNA read from the CDR3 is TGTGCCAGCAGCGCCGACAGAGTAGCAACTAATGAAAAA. The gene calls are TRBV2 and TRBJ1-4; D is possibly TRBD1 (5 bases). The CDR3 end falls 3 residues outside the read, so it is completed with the germline J gene. V shed 6 bases and J shed 0 bases, with 14 bases lying between them. CDR1 is SNHLY and CDR2 is FYNNEI in the germline V gene. This CDR3 region has 16 residues.

As concerns this clone: The DNA ends 3 residues before the CDR3 does, and the rest of the CDR3 is filled in from the germline J gene. The chain couples TRBV6-1 to TRBJ1-2, with D perhaps matching TRBD1 (5 bases). The CDR3 totals 15 residues. Per the germline V gene, CDR1 is MNHNS and CDR2 is SASEGT. The germline V and J ends were trimmed by 2 bases and 3 bases, with 13 bases remaining between them. The covered CDR3 bases are TGTGCCAGCAGTGAAATAGGCGGGGCTGACTATGGC. Protein sequence: CASSEIGGADYG. From start to end, the CDR3 is CASSEIGGADYGYTF.

Notes on this clone: The read ends 3 residues before the CDR3 terminus; that terminus is restored from the germline J gene. The chain has TRBV20-1 and TRBJ2-1; 7 bases are a match to TRBD1. The CDR3 covers 13 residues. CDR1 and CDR2 from the germline V gene are DFQATT and SNEGSKA (reference sequence). The V gene end was trimmed by 5 bases and the J gene end by 9 bases; junction bases not matched to a gene: 10. The sequenced part of the CDR3 DNA is TGCAGTGCTGTCCGGGACAGCCTTACTGAG. The encoded protein is CSAVRDSLTE. The full CDR3 protein is CSAVRDSLTEQFF.

This clone was counted at least ten times. The read halts 3 residues ahead of the CDR3 end, with the missing end drawn from the germline J gene. The chain has TRBV18 and TRBJ2-7; TRBD1 might be the D (6 bases). The CDR3 has 13 amino acids. Trimming shortened V by 3 bases and J by 1 base, and 7 bases separated the two germline ends. Germline CDR1 is KGHSH and CDR2 is LQKENI. CDR3 loop: CASSPDSSYEQYF. CDR3 DNA, as far as it was read: TGTGCCAGCTCACCGGACAGTTCCTACGAG.

This clone was seen ten or more times. Since a much larger clone is just one base distant, this may be a read error. The CDR3 end falls 3 residues outside the read, so it is completed with the germline J gene. J is TRBJ2-2 and V is TRBV30; TRBD1 aligns across 8 bases. CDR3 size: 15 residues. The germline gives CDR1 GTSNPN, CDR2 SVGIG (reference sequence). The CDR3 DNA, read in part, is TGTGCCTGGAAATACAGGGGGTCTGGGGCCAACGTG. This gives the protein CAWKYRGSGANV. The whole CDR3 protein reads CAWKYRGSGANVLFF.

This clone has at least ten counts. Coverage ceases 3 residues before the CDR3 finishes, and the germline J gene fills in the end. The rearrangement links TRBV6-2 or TRBV6-3 to TRBJ2-7; TRBD1 agrees at 10 bases. V was clipped by 2 bases and J by 4 bases; unmatched bases: 2. Germline V gives CDR1 MNHEY, CDR2 SVGEGT. This CDR3 contains 14 residues. CDR3 DNA (partial): TGTGCCAGCAGTTACGGACAGGGGGGATACGAG. This encodes CASSYGQGGYE. The whole CDR3 protein reads CASSYGQGGYEQYF.

This clone was seen only a few times. The observed sequence ends 3 residues before the CDR3 terminus, with the missing tail filled in from the germline J gene. This chain uses TRBV6-1 with TRBJ1-2; weak D call: TRBD1 (5 bases). The V end lost 0 bases, the J end lost 6 bases, and 14 bases lay between the germline ends. Germline CDR1 and CDR2: MNHNS and SASEGT. The CDR3 is 15 amino acids. The CDR3 bases that were read are TGTGCCAGCAGTGAAGCGCTGGAGGGGCCGGATGGC. The encoded protein is CASSEALEGPDG. The complete CDR3 sequence is CASSEALEGPDGYTF.

Notes on this clone: Read data end 3 residues before the CDR3 end; the end is taken from the germline J gene. The chain links TRBV5-1 to TRBJ2-7; D is perhaps TRBD1 (6 bases). V shed 1 base and J shed 0 bases, with 8 bases lying between them. CDR3 length: 14 residues. The germline V gene has CDR1 SGHRS and CDR2 YFSETQ. This CDR3 is CASSLQGTSYEQYF. CDR3 DNA, as far as it was read: TGCGCCAGCAGCTTGCAGGGGACCTCCTACGAG.

This clone has ten or more counts. From the germline J gene comes the end of the CDR3, since the read stops 3 residues before it. This chain connects TRBV20-1 to TRBJ2-7, with D possibly matching TRBD2 (5 bases). Trimming removed 2 bases from V and 5 bases from J, with 10 bases in between. Germline assignment: CDR1 DFQATT and CDR2 SNEGSKA (reference sequence). This CDR3 has 12 residues. The CDR3 sequence: CSARPGYHEQYF. The CDR3 bases that were read are TGCAGTGCTAGACCGGGGTATCACGAG.